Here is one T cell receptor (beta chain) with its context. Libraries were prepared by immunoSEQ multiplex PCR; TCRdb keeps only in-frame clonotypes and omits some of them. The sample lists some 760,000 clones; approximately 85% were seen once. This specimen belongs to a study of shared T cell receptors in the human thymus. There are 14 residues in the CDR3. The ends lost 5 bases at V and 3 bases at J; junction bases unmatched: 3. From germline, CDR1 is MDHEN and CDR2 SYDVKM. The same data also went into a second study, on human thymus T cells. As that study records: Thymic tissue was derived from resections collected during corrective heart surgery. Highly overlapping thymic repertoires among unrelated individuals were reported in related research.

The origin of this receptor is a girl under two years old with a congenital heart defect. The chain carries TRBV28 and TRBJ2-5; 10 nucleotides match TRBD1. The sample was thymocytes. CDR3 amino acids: CASSGDRGEETQYF. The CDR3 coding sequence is TGTGCCAGCAGTGGGGACAGGGGTGAAGAGACCCAGTACTTC.